These 30 T cell receptor beta chains were all obtained from the same sample, sequenced in a study of Ad26.COV2.S vaccination and SARS-CoV-2 variants. Treatment specified: about 20 received Ad26.COV2.S at low or high dose, single or two shots; roughly five received placebo; per-sample allocation not given. Collection of the samples took place on day 63 after the first injection of vaccine or placebo. Only in-frame clones appear in the TCRdb table, and some are missing; sequencing was by immunoSEQ multiplex PCR. The sample has roughly 320,000 clones; over 75% are singletons. Sequencing used peripheral blood, obtained in a trial of Ad26.COV2.S vaccine versus placebo. These receptors originate from a person between 18 and 59 years old who received the Ad26.COV2.S COVID-19 vaccine or a placebo.

This chain connects TRBV24-1 to TRBJ2-7, with 11 bases identical to TRBD1. V was clipped by 3 bases and J by 9 bases; unmatched bases: 3. The CDR3 loop spans 13 amino acids. Germline assignment: CDR1 KGHDR and CDR2 SFDVKD. CDR3 region: CATSDRGTGGQYF. The CDR3 DNA follows: TGTGCCACCAGTGATCGAGGGACAGGGGGGCAGTACTTC.

This chain uses TRBV5-4 with TRBJ2-3; 8 nucleotides match TRBD1. The V segment lost 3 bases and the J segment 4 bases; nucleotides outside the gene matches: 10. Germline CDR1 reads SGHNT; CDR2 reads YYREEE (reference sequence). The CDR3 contains 16 residues. The CDR3 DNA is TGTGCCAGCAGCTCAGCCGGACAGGGACGCGCAGATACGCAGTATTTT. This gives the protein CASSSAGQGRADTQYF.

V usage is TRBV7-9 and J usage is TRBJ1-3, with D uncertain. The germline V and J ends were trimmed by 5 bases and 4 bases, with 12 bases remaining between them. Per the germline V gene, CDR1 is SEHNR and CDR2 is FQNEAQ (reference sequence). CDR3 length: 14 amino acids. The CDR3 reads CASSPRRSGNTIYF. The CDR3 coding sequence is TGTGCCAGCAGCCCCCGAAGGAGCGGAAACACCATATATTTT.

This chain links TRBV4-1 with TRBJ1-6; 9 bases match TRBD1. Germline assignment: CDR1 MGHRA and CDR2 YSYEKL. Unmatched junction bases numbered 5, after V lost 2 bases and J lost 6 bases. The CDR3 runs to 16 residues. CDR3 loop: CASSQMTGGVNSPLHF. Here the CDR3 DNA reads TGCGCCAGCAGCCAAATGACAGGGGGAGTTAATTCACCCCTCCACTTT.

This clone showed up just a few times. V gene TRBV10-3 combines with J gene TRBJ2-2, with 11 nucleotides matching TRBD2. The CDR3 consists of 17 residues. Germline V lookup: CDR1 ENHRY, CDR2 SYGVKD. The J segment lost 7 bases and the V segment lost 6 bases, leaving 13 bases of the junction unmatched. In nucleotides, the CDR3 is TGTGCCATCAGCCGCACCGGAACTAGCGGGGGAGACGGGGAGCTGTTTTTT. It codes for CAISRTGTSGGDGELFF.

The gene calls are TRBV28 and TRBJ1-5; 8 bases are a match to TRBD1. This CDR3 contains 14 residues. The J segment lost 5 bases and the V segment lost 5 bases, leaving 5 bases of the junction unmatched. In germline, CDR1 is MDHEN, CDR2 SYDVKM. CDR3 nucleotide sequence: TGTGCCAGCAGTGGACAGGGCGGGGATCAGCCCCAGCATTTT. The encoded protein is CASSGQGGDQPQHF.

The genes are TRBV5-5 and TRBJ2-2, with unresolved D. V dropped 0 bases and J dropped 0 bases, with 0 bases sitting between them. From germline, CDR1 is SGHKS and CDR2 YYEKEE (reference sequence). The CDR3 has 13 amino acids. The CDR3 loop is CASSLANTGELFF. In DNA form, the CDR3 reads TGTGCCAGCAGCTTGGCGAACACCGGGGAGCTGTTTTTT.

The table lists this clone with a count of one. The chain links TRBV6-5 to TRBJ1-1; D possibly corresponds to TRBD1 (6 bases). The CDR3 extends over 14 amino acids. Germline values: CDR1 MNHEY, CDR2 SVGAGI. Trimming cost V 2 bases and J 5 bases, with 12 bases left between them. The CDR3 DNA follows: TGTGCCAGCAGTTACACAGGTCAGGGGACTGAAGCTTTCTTT. As protein: CASSYTGQGTEAFF.

The rearrangement uses TRBV5-5 and TRBJ2-3; D uncertain. CDR1 is SGHKS, CDR2 YYEKEE, per germline (reference sequence). The CDR3 covers 14 residues. Trimming cost V 5 bases and J 2 bases, with 12 bases left between them. CDR3 sequence: CASRLIEDTDTQYF. CDR3 bases: TGTGCCAGCAGGTTGATTGAGGACACAGATACGCAGTATTTT.

V is TRBV29-1 and J is TRBJ1-1; D gene uncertain. Trimming pared 8 bases from V and 6 bases from J, leaving 13 bases between. The germline CDR1 and CDR2 sequences are SQVTM and ANQGSEA. There are 11 residues in the CDR3. In DNA, the CDR3 is TGCAGCCCCGAGCGAGGAGCTGAAGCTTTCTTT. Its protein is CSPERGAEAFF. Full variable domain (rest looked up from reference TRBV29-1 and TRBJ1-1): SAVISQKPSRDICQRGTSLTIQCQVDSQVTMMFWYRQQPGQSLTLIATANQGSEATYESGFVIDKFPISRPNLTFSTLTVSNMSPEDSSIYLCSPERGAEAFFGQGTRLTVV.

The chain couples TRBV19 to TRBJ1-5; D remains ambiguous. There are 13 residues in the CDR3. Trimming pared 4 bases from V and 7 bases from J, leaving 11 bases between. From germline, CDR1 is LNHDA and CDR2 SQIVND (reference sequence). Here the CDR3 DNA reads TGTGCCAGTAGTAAGAGTGGCTCCCAGCCCCAGCATTTT. This encodes CASSKSGSQPQHF.

This chain joins TRBV2 and TRBJ2-4, with D possibly being TRBD1 (5 bases). CDR3 length: 13 residues. The V gene's germline CDR1 is SNHLY and CDR2 FYNNEI. With 5 bases removed from V and 9 bases from J, the gap between germline ends came to 14 bases. CDR3 sequence: CASSTVQGGIQYF. The CDR3 nucleotides read TGTGCCAGCAGTACCGTCCAGGGCGGCATTCAGTACTTC.

The CDR3 region is CASSVTSGGRGETQYF. In DNA, the CDR3 is TGTGCCAGTAGCGTGACTAGCGGGGGTCGTGGAGAGACCCAGTACTTC. V gene TRBV19 combines with J gene TRBJ2-5; 12 bases agree with TRBD2. The germline V gene has CDR1 LNHDA and CDR2 SQIVND (reference sequence). The CDR3 is made up of 16 amino acids. The V segment lost 6 bases and the J segment 4 bases; nucleotides outside the gene matches: 9.

The V and J genes are TRBV15 and TRBJ2-7; TRBD1 matches at 11 bases. The CDR3 covers 16 residues. V was clipped by 5 bases and J by 3 bases; unmatched bases: 9. CDR1 and CDR2 from the germline V gene are LNHNV and YYDKDF (reference sequence). CDR3 sequence reads: CATSGSRDRGNYEQYF. CDR3 DNA sequence: TGTGCCACCAGCGGAAGCCGGGACAGGGGGAACTACGAGCAGTACTTC.

V gene TRBV5-1 combines with J gene TRBJ1-4; no clear D. Trimming took 0 bases from V and 4 from J, leaving 4 bases between them. The CDR3 totals 13 residues. Germline V CDR1 and CDR2: SGHRS, YFSETQ. CDR3 sequence reads: CASSLGRNEKLFF. The CDR3 DNA is TGCGCCAGCAGCTTGGGCCGTAATGAAAAACTGTTTTTT. The variable domain in full, completed from reference TRBV5-1 and TRBJ1-4, reads KAGVTQTPRYLIKTRGQQVTLSCSPISGHRSVSWYQQTPGQGLQFLFEYFSETQRNKGNFPGRFSGRQFSNSRSEMNVSTLELGDSALYLCASSLGRNEKLFFGSGTQLSVL.

The chain links TRBV7-6 to TRBJ2-7; 11 nucleotides match TRBD1. With 5 bases clipped from V and 4 bases from J, the junction kept 4 bases outside the gene matches. CDR1 SGHVS and CDR2 FNYEAQ come from the germline V gene. The CDR3 covers 14 residues. The CDR3 protein is CASSAGTGGYEQYF. CDR3 nucleotide sequence: TGTGCCAGCAGCGCGGGGACAGGGGGGTACGAGCAGTACTTC.

The V and J genes are TRBV7-2 and TRBJ1-3, with TRBD1 identical over 9 bases. After removal of 4 bases from V and 2 bases from J, the junction contained 6 bases not matched to a gene. The CDR3 contains 16 residues. Per germline, CDR1 SGHTA and CDR2 FQGNSA. Written as DNA, the CDR3 is TGTGCCAGCAGCTGGACGACAGGGGGTACTGGAAACACCATATATTTT. This encodes CASSWTTGGTGNTIYF.

Details on this clone: The sample has other DNA sequences that encode this CDR3 too. CDR3 in amino acids: CASSPGGNTGELFF. In DNA form, the CDR3 reads TGTGCCAGCAGCCCGGGCGGGAACACCGGGGAGCTGTTTTTT. This chain uses TRBV7-9 with TRBJ2-2; D remains ambiguous. Deletions cut 5 bases from V and 1 base from J, with 8 bases between. CDR3 length: 14 residues. Germline values: CDR1 SEHNR, CDR2 FQNEAQ (reference sequence).

The chain is built from TRBV9 and TRBJ2-2; TRBD2 matches at 10 bases. Losses at the gene ends were 4 bases for V and 3 bases for J; bases not matched to a gene: 6. Germline CDR1 is SGDLS and CDR2 is YYNGEE. The CDR3 spans 16 residues. This CDR3 reads CASSPISGGYTGELFF. Written as DNA, the CDR3 is TGTGCCAGCAGCCCCATTAGCGGGGGGTACACCGGGGAGCTGTTTTTT. Combining the CDR3 with reference TRBV9 and TRBJ2-2 gives the whole variable domain DSGVTQTPKHLITATGQRVTLRCSPRSGDLSVYWYQQSLDQGLQFLIQYYNGEERAKGNILERFSAQQFPDLHSELNLSSLELGDSALYFCASSPISGGYTGELFFGEGSRLTVL.

The V gene is TRBV7-6, the J gene TRBJ2-2; the D gene is possibly TRBD2 (5 bases). Trimming removed 5 bases at V and 6 bases at J, with 7 bases between. Germline-derived CDR1 and CDR2 are SGHVS and FNYEAQ. The CDR3 consists of 12 residues. The CDR3: CASSPGSGELFF. In DNA, the CDR3 is TGTGCCAGCAGCCCGGGGTCCGGGGAGCTGTTTTTT.

The V and J genes are TRBV20-1 and TRBJ2-5; D unresolved. V gave up 6 bases and J gave up 1 base, with 6 bases separating them. Germline V gives CDR1 DFQATT, CDR2 SNEGSKA (reference sequence). The CDR3 is made up of 11 amino acids. The CDR3 is CSAGFQETQYF. In nucleotides, the CDR3 is TGCAGTGCCGGATTCCAAGAGACCCAGTACTTC.

The chain uses TRBV19 and TRBJ2-2, with D maybe TRBD1 (6 bases). Germline V gives CDR1 LNHDA, CDR2 SQIVND (reference sequence). This CDR3 is built from 15 residues. The V gene lost 3 bases and the J gene lost 0 bases, with 8 bases spanning the gap. CDR3 protein: CASSITGSNTGELFF. As DNA, the CDR3 is TGTGCCAGTAGTATTACAGGGTCGAACACCGGGGAGCTGTTTTTT.

V and J are TRBV7-2 and TRBJ1-5, with D possibly matching TRBD1 (6 bases). Per germline, CDR1 SGHTA and CDR2 FQGNSA. This CDR3 spans 14 amino acids. Trimming removed 5 bases at V and 4 bases at J, with 12 bases between. The CDR3 nucleotides read TGTGCCAGCAGCCCAGACAGGACTAATCAGCCCCAGCATTTT. As protein: CASSPDRTNQPQHF.

The genes are TRBV15 and TRBJ1-2; D possibly corresponds to TRBD1 (5 bases). Germline lookup yields CDR1 LNHNV and CDR2 YYDKDF (reference sequence). CDR3 length equals 15 residues. The V end lost 0 bases, the J end lost 3 bases, and 11 bases lay between the germline ends. CDR3 loop: CATSRDRGLHYGYTF. CDR3 in DNA: TGTGCCACCAGCAGAGACCGGGGACTCCACTATGGCTACACCTTC.

This chain links TRBV20-1 with TRBJ1-2; 7 nucleotides align to TRBD1. This CDR3 region has 11 residues. Germline CDR1 and CDR2: DFQATT and SNEGSKA (reference sequence). The CDR3 protein is CGTDRNYGYTF. CDR3 in DNA: TGCGGGACGGACAGGAACTATGGCTACACCTTC.

The chain couples TRBV11-2 to TRBJ1-1, with D possibly TRBD1 on 5 matching bases. CDR1 is SGHAT, CDR2 FQNNGV, per germline. The CDR3 runs 14 residues. V was trimmed by 7 bases and J by 1 base, leaving 13 bases between them. The CDR3 region has the DNA TGTGCCAGCACGGGGGATTGGGGGAACACTGAAGCTTTCTTT. Residues: CASTGDWGNTEAFF.

Here the CDR3 reads CASSFAGNRYEQYF. Here the CDR3 DNA reads TGCGCCAGCAGCTTTGCCGGGAACCGCTACGAGCAGTACTTC. This chain joins TRBV5-1 and TRBJ2-7, with D possibly being TRBD2 (5 bases). The CDR3 is made up of 14 amino acids. Germline CDR1 is SGHRS and CDR2 is YFSETQ. Trimming removed 2 bases at V and 3 bases at J, with 12 bases between. The whole variable domain, filled in from reference TRBV5-1 and TRBJ2-7, reads KAGVTQTPRYLIKTRGQQVTLSCSPISGHRSVSWYQQTPGQGLQFLFEYFSETQRNKGNFPGRFSGRQFSNSRSEMNVSTLELGDSALYLCASSFAGNRYEQYFGPGTRLTVT.

This clone was found once. This chain connects TRBV7-2 to TRBJ2-4, with 9 bases aligning to TRBD1. There are 16 residues in the CDR3. Germline trimming cut 4 bases from V and 3 bases from J; bases unmatched to any gene: 7. Germline V gene lookup returns CDR1 SGHTA and CDR2 FQGNSA. The CDR3 protein is CASSYRTGEGKNIQYF. As DNA, the CDR3 is TGTGCCAGCAGCTACCGGACAGGGGAAGGCAAAAACATTCAGTACTTC.

The V call is TRBV5-6, the J call TRBJ1-1; D not resolved. Trimming removed 0 bases from V and 5 bases from J, with 5 bases in between. CDR1 is SGHDT and CDR2 is YYEEEE in the germline V gene. CDR3 length: 12 residues. CDR3 in amino acids: CASSLGWTEAFF. DNA of the CDR3: TGTGCCAGCAGCTTGGGGTGGACTGAAGCTTTCTTT.

The rearrangement uses TRBV5-6 and TRBJ2-5; D tentatively reads TRBD1 or TRBD2 (6 bases each). This CDR3 is built from 15 residues. The germline CDR1 and CDR2 sequences are SGHDT and YYEEEE. V was trimmed by 6 bases and J by 2 bases, leaving 17 bases between them. The DNA for the CDR3 is TGTGCCAGCACCCCGAGGGGGGAACTTCAAGAGACCCAGTACTTC. This encodes CASTPRGELQETQYF.